These 24 T cell receptor beta chains share one sample of origin, sequenced in a study of blood T cells in healthy people across ages. A second PCR of about 7 to 12 cycles used a sample-barcoded 5' primer and a J-beta primer mix. MiXCR, run by TCRdb on the 5' RACE reads, gives a single entry per CDR3 protein. The sample yields 750,000 to 950,000 distinct CDR3 sequences, roughly 28% seen once. These same records also appear under a second study, on T cells of mothers and their children.

The specimen was blood. These receptors originate from a woman aged 35 to 49 in good health.

This chain links TRBV5-1 with TRBJ1-5, with TRBD1 as a possible D gene (6 bases). The V gene lost 0 bases and the J gene lost 2 bases, with 15 bases spanning the gap. CDR3 length: 17 residues. Germline assignment: CDR1 SGHRS and CDR2 YFSETQ. CDR3 region: CASSLVPGGTGNQPQHF. The CDR3 nucleotides are TGCGCCAGCAGCTTGGTCCCCGGGGGCACCGGCAATCAGCCCCAGCATTTT.

This clonotype came up a few times. V is TRBV28 and J is TRBJ1-5; 11 bases align to TRBD1. Looked up from germline, CDR1 is MDHEN and CDR2 is SYDVKM. The CDR3 length is 15 residues. Trimming took 8 bases from V and 4 from J; bases not matched to a gene: 7. The CDR3 DNA is TGTGCCAGCTCCCGGACAGGGGGCGGTAATCAGCCCCAGCATTTT. This codes for CASSRTGGGNQPQHF. The full variable domain, with the rest looked up from reference TRBV28 and TRBJ1-5, is DVKVTQSSRYLVKRTGEKVFLECVQDMDHENMFWYRQDPGLGLRLIYFSYDVKMKEKGDIPEGYSVSREKKERFSLILESASTNQTSMYLCASSRTGGGNQPQHFGDGTRLSIL.

The sample holds a few counts of this clonotype. The chain carries TRBV9 and TRBJ2-1; possible D gene TRBD1, 6 bases. CDR3 length: 14 residues. Germline CDR1 is SGDLS and CDR2 is YYNGEE. V was trimmed by 0 bases and J by 7 bases, leaving 11 bases between them. The CDR3 nucleotides read TGTGCCAGCAGCGTAGCCGCTACAGGGAATGAGCAGTTCTTC. This gives the protein CASSVAATGNEQFF.

The gene calls are TRBV28 and TRBJ1-4, with D maybe TRBD1 (5 bases). Germline CDR1 is MDHEN and CDR2 is SYDVKM. The length of the CDR3 is 13 residues. Trimming took 2 bases from V and 6 from J, leaving 7 bases between them. CDR3 region: CASSLGADEKLFF. CDR3 sequence (DNA): TGTGCCAGCAGTTTAGGGGCCGATGAAAAACTGTTTTTT.

CDR3 bases: TGCAGTGCTAGCCACCGGTCCGGGGACGCAGGCTACGAGCAGTACTTC. Its protein is CSASHRSGDAGYEQYF. The chain combines TRBV20-1 with TRBJ2-5; either TRBD1 or TRBD2 may supply D (5 bases each). Near its end, the DNA agrees better with TRBJ2-7, so the J call may be wrong. Per the germline V gene, CDR1 is DFQATT and CDR2 is SNEGSKA (reference sequence). CDR3 length equals 16 residues.

At least ten counts were recorded for this clonotype. V usage is TRBV4-2 and J usage is TRBJ2-5; weak D call: TRBD2 (5 bases). The germline V gene has CDR1 LGHNA and CDR2 YNFKEQ. V lost 6 bases, J lost 5 bases, and 19 bases lay in between. The CDR3 has 15 amino acids. The CDR3 protein is CASSLELGLRETQYF. The CDR3, as DNA: TGTGCCAGCAGTCTCGAACTAGGGCTCCGGGAGACCCAGTACTTC.

DNA of the CDR3: TGTGCCAGCAGCCAGAGAGGGGGTAATTCACCCCTCCACTTT. It codes for CASSQRGGNSPLHF. The rearrangement uses TRBV14 and TRBJ1-6; a weak D match, TRBD1 (6 bases). CDR3 length: 14 amino acids. Trimming pared 3 bases from V and 6 bases from J, leaving 9 bases between. Germline V gene sequence: CDR1 SGHDN, CDR2 FVKESK.

The chain combines TRBV27 with TRBJ2-7, with D maybe TRBD1 (7 bases). The CDR3 contains 14 residues. Looked up from germline, CDR1 is MNHEY and CDR2 is SMNVEV (reference sequence). The germline V and J ends were trimmed by 3 bases and 6 bases, with 15 bases remaining between them. CDR3 DNA sequence: TGTGCCAGCAGTTTCCAGGGGGGATTCGGCGAGCAGTACTTC. This encodes CASSFQGGFGEQYF.

In this sample, this clonotype turned up many times. This chain uses TRBV7-6 with TRBJ2-7; D uncertain. Germline V gene lookup returns CDR1 SGHVS and CDR2 FNYEAQ. Trimming removed 5 bases at V and 0 bases at J, with 11 bases between. There are 14 residues in the CDR3. Here the CDR3 DNA reads TGTGCCAGCAGCCCCCGACTGAGCTCCTACGAGCAGTACTTC. This gives the protein CASSPRLSSYEQYF.

This clonotype has just a few counts. This chain connects TRBV12-3 or TRBV12-4 to TRBJ1-5; D is undetermined. This CDR3 has 14 residues. V was pared by 3 bases and J by 6 bases, with 12 bases between. The CDR3 DNA sequence: TGTGCCAGCAGTTTCACTGCGGACGGTCAGCCCCAGCATTTT. Protein: CASSFTADGQPQHF.

This clonotype was counted at least ten times. The gene calls are TRBV20-1 and TRBJ2-7; possibly TRBD1 for D (5 bases). CDR1 is DFQATT, CDR2 SNEGSKA, per germline (reference sequence). The CDR3 is 15 residues long. V was pared by 0 bases and J by 3 bases, with 15 bases between. The CDR3 DNA is TGCAGTGCTAGAGATTTCCAGGGAAGGGGCTACGAGCAGTACTTC. It codes for CSARDFQGRGYEQYF.

Ten or more counts support this clonotype. The rearrangement uses TRBV20-1 and TRBJ1-5; 7 bases line up with TRBD1. V shed 3 bases and J 6 bases; nucleotides not matched to a gene: 14. Looked up from germline, CDR1 is DFQATT and CDR2 is SNEGSKA (reference sequence). This CDR3 has 16 amino acids. The CDR3 here is CSASLQKGADRQPQHF. The DNA of the CDR3 is TGCAGTGCTAGTCTCCAGAAGGGGGCAGATCGTCAGCCCCAGCATTTT.

This clonotype has a handful of counts. The rearrangement joins TRBV28 to TRBJ1-3, with D possibly being TRBD1 (5 bases). Trimming removed 1 base at V and 5 bases at J, with 15 bases between. This CDR3 has 16 residues. Germline V gene sequence: CDR1 MDHEN, CDR2 SYDVKM. The chain's CDR3 is CASSLSARVIRNTIYF. The CDR3, as DNA: TGTGCCAGCAGTTTATCGGCCAGGGTTATAAGAAACACCATATATTTT.

Note on this clonotype: The missing conserved phenylalanine or tryptophan at the end of this CDR3 makes a read error likely. The chain employs TRBV2 and TRBJ2-3; TRBD1 is a possible D gene (5 bases). The length of the CDR3 is 14 residues. CDR1 and CDR2 from the germline V gene are SNHLY and FYNNEI. Trimming took off 3 bases at V and 10 bases at J, with 17 bases between the two ends. The CDR3 loop reads CASSDRNSRDAQYL. For the CDR3, the DNA is TGTGCCAGCAGTGACAGGAACAGCAGGGATGCGCAGTATCTT.

The rearrangement uses TRBV4-1 and TRBJ1-5, with 8 nucleotides matching TRBD1. This CDR3 has 13 residues. Germline trimming cut 6 bases from V and 7 bases from J; bases unmatched to any gene: 5. Germline CDR1 is MGHRA and CDR2 is YSYEKL. CDR3 nucleotides: TGCGCCAGCAGTAACCAGGGGGCACAGCCCCAGCATTTT. The encoded protein is CASSNQGAQPQHF.

A few counts support this clonotype. The chain uses TRBV28 and TRBJ1-1; 9 bases match TRBD1. V lost 11 bases, J lost 10 bases, and 11 bases stayed unmatched. Germline V lookup: CDR1 MDHEN, CDR2 SYDVKM. The CDR3 has 12 residues. CDR3 DNA: TGTGCCGGTGTAGGACAGGGGAGCGGAGCTTTCTTT. Its protein product is CAGVGQGSGAFF. Complete variable domain (other parts from reference TRBV28 and TRBJ1-1): DVKVTQSSRYLVKRTGEKVFLECVQDMDHENMFWYRQDPGLGLRLIYFSYDVKMKEKGDIPEGYSVSREKKERFSLILESASTNQTSMYLCAGVGQGSGAFFGQGTRLTVV.

The sample holds a few counts of this clonotype. The chain joins TRBV9 to TRBJ2-7, with 8 nucleotides matching TRBD1. The CDR3 covers 15 residues. V shed 3 bases, J shed 4 bases, and the junction held 9 bases outside the gene matches. Germline V lookup: CDR1 SGDLS, CDR2 YYNGEE. As DNA, the CDR3 is TGTGCCAGCAGCGGCGGACAGGGCTGGTCGTACGAGCAGTACTTC. Encoded protein: CASSGGQGWSYEQYF.

This clonotype has a handful of counts. V gene TRBV7-9 combines with J gene TRBJ2-7, with 7 bases fitting TRBD1. The germline V gene encodes CDR1 SEHNR and CDR2 FQNEAQ (reference sequence). The V and J ends lost 5 bases and 1 base, in that order; junction bases with no gene match: 8. The CDR3 is 15 amino acids. CDR3 in amino acids: CASSTLGQLSYEQYF. As DNA, the CDR3 is TGTGCCAGCAGCACATTGGGACAGTTATCCTACGAGCAGTACTTC.

The chain couples TRBV20-1 to TRBJ2-5; D possibly matches TRBD1 or TRBD2 (5 bases each). Germline values: CDR1 DFQATT, CDR2 SNEGSKA (reference sequence). This CDR3 has 13 amino acids. The germline V and J ends were trimmed by 3 bases and 11 bases, with 19 bases remaining between them. The CDR3 sequence: CSASAPGTDLQYF. In DNA, the CDR3 is TGCAGTGCTAGTGCCCCCGGGACGGACCTTCAGTACTTC.

This clonotype appeared many times. The chain has TRBV29-1 and TRBJ2-4; TRBD1 might be the D (5 bases). The CDR3 has 14 residues. V was pared by 0 bases and J by 8 bases, with 14 bases between. Germline V gives CDR1 SQVTM, CDR2 ANQGSEA. The CDR3 bases are TGCAGCGTTGAAGATCCGGCAAAACAGGACATTCAGTACTTC. Protein product: CSVEDPAKQDIQYF.

Details on this clonotype: This could be a read error, since a much larger clone is one nucleotide away. CDR3 coding DNA: TGCGCCAGCAGCCAAGGGGACAGTCACTACGAGCAGTACTTC. Amino acids: CASSQGDSHYEQYF. This chain joins TRBV4-1 and TRBJ2-7, with TRBD1 identical over 7 bases. Unmatched junction bases numbered 3, after V lost 1 base and J lost 3 bases. The CDR3 runs to 14 residues. Germline CDR1 is MGHRA and CDR2 is YSYEKL.

V usage is TRBV28 and J usage is TRBJ2-2; possible D gene TRBD2, 6 bases. Trimming removed 3 bases at V and 3 bases at J, with 14 bases between. The CDR3 covers 16 residues. CDR1 is MDHEN and CDR2 is SYDVKM in the germline V gene. Written as DNA, the CDR3 is TGTGCCAGCAGTTTTATGAGTTGGGGGGACACCGGGGAGCTGTTTTTT. It is translated as CASSFMSWGDTGELFF. The complete variable domain, with remaining parts taken from reference TRBV28 and TRBJ2-2, reads DVKVTQSSRYLVKRTGEKVFLECVQDMDHENMFWYRQDPGLGLRLIYFSYDVKMKEKGDIPEGYSVSREKKERFSLILESASTNQTSMYLCASSFMSWGDTGELFFGEGSRLTVL.

The genes are TRBV12-3 or TRBV12-4 and TRBJ2-3; 13 bases align to TRBD2. V was pared by 7 bases and J by 2 bases, with 6 bases of the junction left unmatched. The CDR3 is 16 amino acids. Here the CDR3 reads CASIPGLAGPTDTQYF. In DNA, the CDR3 is TGTGCCAGCATTCCGGGACTAGCGGGGCCCACAGATACGCAGTATTTT.

This clonotype was found a few times. The V and J genes are TRBV4-1 and TRBJ1-2; D is unclear. Deletions cut 0 bases from V and 3 bases from J, with 29 bases between. The CDR3 is made up of 21 amino acids. Germline V CDR1 and CDR2: MGHRA, YSYEKL. CDR3 residues: CASSQEGILYSRTQYDYGYTF. DNA for the CDR3: TGCGCCAGCAGCCAAGAGGGCATCCTCTATTCTCGGACCCAATATGACTATGGCTACACCTTC.